Described below is a single T cell receptor beta chain sequence and its context. Clones were sequenced by immunoSEQ multiplex PCR, and TCRdb holds only the in-frame ones, with some missing. The repertoire consists of around 53,000 clones, with about 90% occurring once and the leading ten covering around 0.66%. These data come from a study of T cell changes during pregnancy in multiple sclerosis. CDR1 and CDR2 (germline): LNHDA, SQIVND (reference sequence). Deletions cut 3 bases from V and 1 base from J, with 12 bases between. The CDR3 consists of 15 residues. This receptor was obtained from a female donor with multiple sclerosis, enrolled in a pregnancy study. J is TRBJ1-2 and V is TRBV19; the D gene is possibly TRBD1 (5 bases). The sample here was CD4+ T cells from peripheral blood mononuclear cells, taken after pregnancy. The CDR3 here is CASSMSQGFNYGYTF. In DNA, the CDR3 is TGTGCCAGTAGTATGTCGCAGGGATTTAACTATGGCTACACCTTC.